This T cell receptor beta chain was recorded in a study of shared clonotypes between healthy human individuals. The wider study: Donors, aged 18 to 49, were a couple of women and a few men.

Whole-study findings and limits: Sample collection involved blood only; tissue repertoires are likely different. Non-shared clonotypes showed lower generation probabilities than clonotypes common to all four donors. Roughly 5% was the fraction of naive CD4 clonotypes found shared across a few donors.

Note on this clone: The antigen remains undetermined.

Repertoires were generated with immunoSEQ multiplex PCR, while TCRdb's copy carries only in-frame clones and drops some. The sample has about 2.4 million clones; 90% to 95% are singletons. V shed 5 bases and J shed 4 bases, with 14 bases lying between them. This CDR3 region has 14 residues. Looked up from germline, CDR1 is SGHTA and CDR2 is FQGNSA. Material for sequencing was naive CD4+ T cells from PBMCs. The subset was: CD45RA+ positively selected. The chain uses TRBV7-2 and TRBJ1-2; perhaps TRBD1 as D (5 bases). The source is a man aged 18 to 35 in good health. Some clones in this sample may be carry-over from other donors' samples. The CDR3, as DNA: TGTGCCAGCAGCCCTGGCCTTGGGGGCTATGGCTACACCTTC. Its protein product is CASSPGLGGYGYTF.